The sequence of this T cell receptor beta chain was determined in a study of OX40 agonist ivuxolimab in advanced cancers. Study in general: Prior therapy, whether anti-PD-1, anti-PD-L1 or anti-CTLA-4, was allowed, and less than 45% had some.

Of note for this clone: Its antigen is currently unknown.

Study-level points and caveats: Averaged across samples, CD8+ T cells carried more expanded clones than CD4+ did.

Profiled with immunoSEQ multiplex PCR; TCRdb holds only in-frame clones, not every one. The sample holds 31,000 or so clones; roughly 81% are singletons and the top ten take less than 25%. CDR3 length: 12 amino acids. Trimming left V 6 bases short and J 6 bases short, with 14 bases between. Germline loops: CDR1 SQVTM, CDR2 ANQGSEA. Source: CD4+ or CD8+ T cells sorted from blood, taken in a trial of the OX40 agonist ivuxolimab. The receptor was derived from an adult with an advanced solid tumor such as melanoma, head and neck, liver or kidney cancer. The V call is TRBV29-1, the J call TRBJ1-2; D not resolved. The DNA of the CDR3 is TGCAGCGTCGGAAACCGGCAAAATGGCTACACCTTC. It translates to CSVGNRQNGYTF. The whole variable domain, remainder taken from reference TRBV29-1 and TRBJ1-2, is SAVISQKPSRDICQRGTSLTIQCQVDSQVTMMFWYRQQPGQSLTLIATANQGSEATYESGFVIDKFPISRPNLTFSTLTVSNMSPEDSSIYLCSVGNRQNGYTFGSGTRLTVV.